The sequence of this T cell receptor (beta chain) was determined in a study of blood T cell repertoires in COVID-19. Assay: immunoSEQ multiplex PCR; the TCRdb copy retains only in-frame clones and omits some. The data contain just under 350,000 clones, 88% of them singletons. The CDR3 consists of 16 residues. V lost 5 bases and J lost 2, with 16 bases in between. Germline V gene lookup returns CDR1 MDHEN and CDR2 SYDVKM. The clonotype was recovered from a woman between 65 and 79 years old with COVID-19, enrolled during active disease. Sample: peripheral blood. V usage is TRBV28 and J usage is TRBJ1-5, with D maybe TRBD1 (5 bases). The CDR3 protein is CASSPPPGQGNQPQHF. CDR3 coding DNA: TGTGCCAGCAGTCCCCCTCCAGGGCAGGGCAATCAGCCCCAGCATTTT.